This T cell receptor beta chain was sequenced in a study of T cell changes during pregnancy in multiple sclerosis. Repertoires were generated with immunoSEQ multiplex PCR, while TCRdb's copy carries only in-frame clones and drops some. This table has about 48,000 clones, around 90% appearing once. The CDR3 runs to 16 residues. Germline lookup yields CDR1 SGHTA and CDR2 FQGNSA. The V call is TRBV7-2, the J call TRBJ2-1; 8 bases are a match to TRBD2. Sample: CD4+ T cells from peripheral blood mononuclear cells, taken in the second trimester of pregnancy. This clonotype originated in a female donor with multiple sclerosis, enrolled in a pregnancy study. This CDR3 is CATKPGGTRMDNEQFF. CDR3 nucleotides: TGTGCTACTAAACCGGGCGGGACTAGGATGGACAATGAGCAGTTCTTC.